These 5 T cell receptor beta chains were sequenced from one sample in a study of Tregs in tolerant kidney transplant recipients. Clones were sequenced by immunoSEQ multiplex PCR, and TCRdb holds only the in-frame ones, with some missing. In the table there are about 110,000 clones, 85% to 90% of which are singletons. This specimen consisted of CD4+ T cells from blood, obtained before the transplant. These receptor sequences come from a human donor who received a combined kidney and bone marrow transplant.

This clone was found a few times. The CDR3 loop is CASRRRAGVTTDTQYF. CDR3 coding DNA: TGTGCCAGCCGCCGTCGTGCGGGGGTCACCACAGATACGCAGTATTTT. The J gene is TRBJ2-3, the V gene TRBV5-5; 7 nucleotides agree with TRBD2. Per germline, CDR1 SGHKS and CDR2 YYEKEE (reference sequence). Trimming removed 7 bases from V and 2 bases from J; junction bases left unmatched: 13. The CDR3 contains 16 residues. Filled out from reference TRBV5-5 and TRBJ2-3, the complete variable domain reads DAGVTQSPTHLIKTRGQQVTLRCSPISGHKSVSWYQQVLGQGPQFIFQYYEKEERGRGNFPDRFSARQFPNYSSELNVNALLLGDSALYLCASRRRAGVTTDTQYFGPGTRLTVL.

The gene calls are TRBV11-3 and TRBJ2-3; the match to TRBD2 covers 7 bases. This CDR3 comprises 16 residues. The germline CDR1 and CDR2 sequences are SGHNT and YENEEA. The trim removed 5 bases at V and 4 bases at J, leaving 12 bases unmatched. The CDR3 region has the DNA TGTGCCAGCAGCCCCAAGAGTCCGGGAGGAGCAGATACGCAGTATTTT. This translates into CASSPKSPGGADTQYF.

This chain joins TRBV9 and TRBJ2-7; TRBD2 matches 7 bases. The CDR3 is made up of 15 amino acids. Germline V CDR1 and CDR2: SGDLS, YYNGEE. The junction had 3 bases not matched to a gene; V was cut back by 0 bases and J by 0 bases. This chain's CDR3 is CASSVEGGSSYEQYF. As DNA, the CDR3 is TGTGCCAGCAGCGTAGAGGGCGGGAGCTCCTACGAGCAGTACTTC.

The sample holds one count of this clone. The chain links TRBV28 to TRBJ1-3; tentatively, D is TRBD1 (6 bases). The CDR3 runs to 15 residues. The germline V gene has CDR1 MDHEN and CDR2 SYDVKM. Between the trimmed V and J ends, which lost 3 bases and 2 bases, there was a span of 11 bases. The CDR3: CASSFSQGTGNTIYF. The CDR3 DNA reads TGTGCCAGCAGTTTCTCCCAGGGGACTGGAAACACCATATATTTT.

The CDR3 coding sequence is TGTGCCAGCAGCTTGGCAGGACAGGGTTGGGGGAAAGAGACCCAGTACTTC. Amino acid sequence: CASSLAGQGWGKETQYF. V gene TRBV5-6 combines with J gene TRBJ2-5; 8 bases align to TRBD1. This CDR3 has 17 amino acids. CDR1 is SGHDT and CDR2 is YYEEEE in the germline V gene. Unmatched junction bases numbered 10, after V lost 0 bases and J lost 3 bases.